This T cell receptor beta chain was profiled in a study of PD-1 blockade in mismatch repair-deficient tumors. On the study more broadly: Patients had about eleven mismatch repair-deficient cancer types and were previously treated and progressing.

This clone appeared a single time. The antigen remains unidentified. Study-wide points: Tumor-resident clones, often undetectable pretreatment in blood, expanded then contracted after pembrolizumab.

Mismatch repair deficiency was confirmed in all patients, by PCR or immunohistochemistry. Sequencing was performed with immunoSEQ multiplex PCR; in TCRdb, only in-frame clones are kept and a portion is missing. The sample carries 20,000 to 30,000 clones, roughly 83% recorded once. This specimen consisted of PBMCs, obtained before pembrolizumab treatment. The sequence was obtained from an adult with mismatch repair-deficient cancer.

CDR3 in amino acids: CASSQQGLNTEAFF. The CDR3 DNA is TGTGCCAGCAGCCAACAGGGATTGAACACTGAAGCTTTCTTT. The chain uses TRBV28 and TRBJ1-1; maybe TRBD1 (6 bases). The V end was cut by 6 bases, the J end by 0 bases, with 11 bases between. Germline values: CDR1 MDHEN, CDR2 SYDVKM. The CDR3 has 14 residues.